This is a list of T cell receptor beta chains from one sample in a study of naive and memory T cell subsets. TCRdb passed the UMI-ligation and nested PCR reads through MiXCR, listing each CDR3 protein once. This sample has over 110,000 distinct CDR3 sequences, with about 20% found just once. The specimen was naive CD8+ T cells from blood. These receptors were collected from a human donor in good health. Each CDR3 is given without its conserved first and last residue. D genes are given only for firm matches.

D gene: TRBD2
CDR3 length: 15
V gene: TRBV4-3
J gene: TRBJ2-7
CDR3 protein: ASSQGGVAGGPLEQY

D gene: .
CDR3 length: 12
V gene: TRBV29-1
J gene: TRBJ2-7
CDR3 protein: SVRRQEPNYEQY

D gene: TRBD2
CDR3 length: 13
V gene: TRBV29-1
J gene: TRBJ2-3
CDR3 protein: SVDSLAGYTDTQY

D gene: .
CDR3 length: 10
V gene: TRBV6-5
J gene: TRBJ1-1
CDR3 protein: ASTTGGAEAF

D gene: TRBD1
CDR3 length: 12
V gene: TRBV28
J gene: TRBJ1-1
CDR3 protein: ASSLTGGLTEAF

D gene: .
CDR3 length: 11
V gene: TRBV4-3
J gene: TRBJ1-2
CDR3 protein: ASSPITYYGYT

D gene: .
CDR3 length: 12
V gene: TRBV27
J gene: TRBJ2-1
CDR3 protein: ASSWAGIYNEQF

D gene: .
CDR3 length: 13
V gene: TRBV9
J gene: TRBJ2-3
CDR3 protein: ASSVDGRVADTQY

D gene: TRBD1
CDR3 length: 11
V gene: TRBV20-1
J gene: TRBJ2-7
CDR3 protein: SAITGVAYEQY

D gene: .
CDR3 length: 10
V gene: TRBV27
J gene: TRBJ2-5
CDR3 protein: GAGAVQETQY

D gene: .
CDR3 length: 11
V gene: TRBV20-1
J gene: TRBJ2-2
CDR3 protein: SASLPGTGELF

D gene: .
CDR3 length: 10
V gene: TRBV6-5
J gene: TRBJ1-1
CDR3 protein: ASSYEGRVAF

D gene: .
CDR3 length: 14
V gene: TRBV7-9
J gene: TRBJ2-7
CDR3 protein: ASSPGGPGRSYEQY

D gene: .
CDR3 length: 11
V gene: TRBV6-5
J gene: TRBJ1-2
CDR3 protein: ASREHYRSGYT

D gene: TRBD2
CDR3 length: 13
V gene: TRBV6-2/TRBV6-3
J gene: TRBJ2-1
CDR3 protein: ASSPRTSGSYEQF

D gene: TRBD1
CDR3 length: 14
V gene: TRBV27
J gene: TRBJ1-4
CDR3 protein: ASSLFHGQGKEKLF

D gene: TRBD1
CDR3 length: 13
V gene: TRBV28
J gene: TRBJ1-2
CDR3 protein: ASSFSGTEDYGYT

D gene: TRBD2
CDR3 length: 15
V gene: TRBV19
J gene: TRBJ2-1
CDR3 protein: ASSIQGLAGGGNEQF

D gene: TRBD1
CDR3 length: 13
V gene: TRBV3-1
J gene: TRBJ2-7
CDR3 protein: ASSHPGTGVYEQY

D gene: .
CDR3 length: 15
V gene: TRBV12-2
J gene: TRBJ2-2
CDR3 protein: ASRHDSGSLHTGELF

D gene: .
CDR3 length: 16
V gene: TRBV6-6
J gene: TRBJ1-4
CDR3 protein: ASSPNRDSDATNEKLF

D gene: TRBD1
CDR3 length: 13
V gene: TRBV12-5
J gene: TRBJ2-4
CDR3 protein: ASGFGQVAKNIQY

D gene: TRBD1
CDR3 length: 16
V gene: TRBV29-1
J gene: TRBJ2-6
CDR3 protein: SVEAPGQGDSGANVLT

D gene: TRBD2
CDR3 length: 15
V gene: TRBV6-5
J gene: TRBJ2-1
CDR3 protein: ASSYLPGTSRRNEQF

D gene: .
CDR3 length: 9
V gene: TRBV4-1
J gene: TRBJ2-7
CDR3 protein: ASSQGVEQY

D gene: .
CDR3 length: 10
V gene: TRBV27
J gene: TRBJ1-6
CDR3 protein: ASSGPGSPLH

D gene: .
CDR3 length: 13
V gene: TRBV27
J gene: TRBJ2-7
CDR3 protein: ASSFNGAGDHEQY

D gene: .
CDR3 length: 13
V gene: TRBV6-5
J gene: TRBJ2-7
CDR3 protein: ASSYSEGEWGEQY

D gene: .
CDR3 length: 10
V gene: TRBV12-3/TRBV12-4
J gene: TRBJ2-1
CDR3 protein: ASSFMGNEQF

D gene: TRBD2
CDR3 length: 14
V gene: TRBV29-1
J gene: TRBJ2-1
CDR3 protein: SVEEEGRLAGNEQF

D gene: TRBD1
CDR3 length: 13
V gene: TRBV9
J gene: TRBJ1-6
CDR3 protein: ASSPQGGGDSPLH

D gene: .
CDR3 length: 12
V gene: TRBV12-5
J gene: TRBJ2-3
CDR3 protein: ASVFGEVVDTQY

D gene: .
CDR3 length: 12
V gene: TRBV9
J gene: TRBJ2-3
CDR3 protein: ASSDGSTTDTQY

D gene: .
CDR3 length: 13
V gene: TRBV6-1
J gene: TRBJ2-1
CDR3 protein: ASKTTGVSYNEQF

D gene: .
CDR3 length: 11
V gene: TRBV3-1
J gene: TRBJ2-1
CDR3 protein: ASSQGMSHEQF

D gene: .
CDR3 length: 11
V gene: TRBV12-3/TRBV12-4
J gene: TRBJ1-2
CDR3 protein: ASRGGNIYGYT

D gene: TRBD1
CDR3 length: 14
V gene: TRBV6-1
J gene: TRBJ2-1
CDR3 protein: ASRMRQGRPYNEQF

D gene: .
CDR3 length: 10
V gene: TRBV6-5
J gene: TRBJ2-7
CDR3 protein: ASSDNYYEQY

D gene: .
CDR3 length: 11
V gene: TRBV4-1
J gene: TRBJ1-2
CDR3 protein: ASSPLTNYGYT

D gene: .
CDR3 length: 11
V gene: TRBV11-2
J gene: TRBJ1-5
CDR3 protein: ASSTNSNQPQH

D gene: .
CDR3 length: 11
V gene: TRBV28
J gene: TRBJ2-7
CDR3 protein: ASSSVRGGEQY

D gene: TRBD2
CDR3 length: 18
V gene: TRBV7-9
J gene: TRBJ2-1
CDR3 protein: ASSLVLNRAGVGGNNEQF

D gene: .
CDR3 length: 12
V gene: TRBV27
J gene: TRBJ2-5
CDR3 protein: ASSFGQSQETQY

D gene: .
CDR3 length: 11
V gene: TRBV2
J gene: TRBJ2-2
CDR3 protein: ASYSWKSGELF

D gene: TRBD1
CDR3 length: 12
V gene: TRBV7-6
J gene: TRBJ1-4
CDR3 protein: ASSPGTDGEKLF

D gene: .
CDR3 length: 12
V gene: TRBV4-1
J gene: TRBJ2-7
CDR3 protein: ASSQESGGYEQY